This T cell receptor (beta chain) was identified during a study of blood T cell repertoires in COVID-19. Study summary: From the United States, Italy and Spain came samples of acute and convalescent COVID-19. T cells, B-cell-depleted T cells, or PBMCs supplied cDNA or gDNA.

In the authors' workflow: Reference gene primers were amplified, and this amplification served to estimate nucleated cell counts. Measured with immunoSEQ multiplex PCR; TCRdb has only the in-frame clones, and not every one. V, J and clone size are taken as reported in that table, and D and trimming were inferred from the DNA itself. The data show more than 200,000 clones, over 65% seen once. CDR1 is SGHNT and CDR2 is YYREEE in the germline V gene (reference sequence). With V trimmed by 2 bases and J by 2 bases, 5 bases remained unmatched. This CDR3 contains 15 residues. This clone was detected only once.

The sequence was collected from a woman aged 70-85 years with active or convalescent COVID-19. The chain joins TRBV5-4 to TRBJ2-7; 9 bases fit TRBD2. Sequencing was carried out using peripheral blood. Here the CDR3 DNA reads TGTGCCAGCAGCTTTGAACTAGCGGGTGCCTACGAGCAGTACTTC. Residues: CASSFELAGAYEQYF.